The clone carrying this TCR beta chain was seen a few times. Its antigen is unknown. These data belong to a study of cytomegalovirus exposure and HLA in healthy donors. General study points: For TCR beta chains, V- and J-gene trimming was later linked to a missense DCLRE1C variant.

V shed 4 bases, J shed 4 bases, and the junction held 1 base outside the gene matches. CDR1 is SGHTA, CDR2 FQGTGA, per germline. The CDR3 has 14 residues. A multiplex PCR was run with 60 Vbeta primers and 13 Jbeta primers. Assay: immunoSEQ multiplex PCR; the TCRdb copy retains only in-frame clones and omits some. The data contain tens of thousands of clones, about 66% of them singletons. The sequencing input was PBMCs. The sequence came from a man in his sixties in good health and CMV-seropositive. The rearrangement links TRBV7-3 to TRBJ2-3; 11 positions match TRBD2. CDR3 protein: CASSWGLAADTQYF. As DNA, the CDR3 is TGTGCCAGCAGCTGGGGACTAGCGGCAGATACGCAGTATTTT.